A selection of T cell receptor beta chains follows, all from one sample in a study of T cells in narcolepsy. Here immunoSEQ multiplex PCR was the method, and the copy in TCRdb shows in-frame clones only, minus some. Among some 17,000 clones listed, around 84% were seen once. The sequenced material came from memory (CD45RA-) CD4+ T cells from blood. Receptors were obtained from a human donor in good health. CDR3s include the opening cysteine and the closing phenylalanine or tryptophan. The D gene is left open where the match is weak.

j_gene	v_gene	d_gene	CDR3aa	CDR3nt
TRBJ2-6	TRBV11-3	.	CASSLAGTGANVLTF	TGTGCCAGCAGCTTAGCCGGGACTGGGGCCAACGTCCTGACTTTC
TRBJ1-3	TRBV5-1	.	CASSVDTSSGNTIYF	TGCGCCAGCAGCGTGGACACAAGCTCTGGAAACACCATATATTTT
TRBJ1-2	TRBV6-5	.	CASSYSAAERGYTF	TGTGCCAGCAGTTACTCAGCTGCCGAGCGTGGCTACACCTTC
TRBJ2-7	TRBV6-5	.	CASSNTYEQYF	TGTGCCAGCTCAAATACCTACGAGCAGTACTTC
TRBJ2-3	TRBV7-9	.	CASSSQANWQGTQYF	TGTGCCAGCAGCTCCCAAGCGAACTGGCAGGGTACGCAGTATTTT
TRBJ2-3	TRBV19	TRBD1	CASSSTQGYTQYF	TGTGCCAGTAGTTCCACACAGGGGTATACGCAGTATTTT
TRBJ2-1	TRBV2	TRBD2	CASSGSAGAYHEQFF	TGTGCCAGCAGTGGGTCAGCGGGGGCCTACCATGAGCAGTTCTTC
TRBJ2-1	TRBV19	TRBD2	CASSSISGTSGSEQFF	TGTGCCAGTAGCTCGATTTCCGGGACTAGCGGGAGTGAGCAGTTCTTC
TRBJ1-5	TRBV27	.	CASSSPGRGEEGLNQPQHF	TGTGCCAGCAGTTCTCCGGGACGGGGGGAAGAAGGGCTCAATCAGCCCCAGCATTTT
TRBJ1-5	TRBV5-4	.	CASSLGGGQPQHF	TGTGCCAGCAGCTTGGGAGGGGGTCAGCCCCAGCATTTT
TRBJ1-2	TRBV18	.	CASSPAQGLAGYTF	TGTGCCAGCTCACCCGCTCAGGGTCTGGCTGGCTACACCTTC
TRBJ1-6	TRBV11-2	.	CASSLVQGYSPLHF	TGTGCCAGCAGCTTAGTACAGGGTTATTCACCCCTCCACTTT
TRBJ1-1	TRBV18	TRBD1	CASSQRQGTRDTEAFF	TGTGCCAGCTCACAAAGACAGGGGACCCGGGACACTGAAGCTTTCTTT
TRBJ2-3	TRBV7-3	TRBD2	CASSFLAASTDTQYF	TGTGCCAGCAGCTTCCTAGCGGCTAGCACAGATACGCAGTATTTT
TRBJ2-3	TRBV10-2	.	CASSDYTDTQYF	TGCGCCAGCAGTGATTACACAGATACGCAGTATTTT